This TCR beta chain was recovered during a study of T cells after yellow fever vaccination. Background on the study: The fractions with low cell numbers were processed using SMART-Seq v4 Ultra Low Input. Study-level points and caveats: A faster peak, day 5 versus 15, was reached by the weaker secondary response.

TCRdb called the 5' RACE reads again in MiXCR, with one record for every CDR3 protein. The data hold 500,000 to 650,000 distinct CDR3 sequences, with roughly a sixth observed a single time. This clonotype was detected a few times. Its antigen is not known. The CDR3 is 14 amino acids. Germline-derived CDR1 and CDR2 are DFQATT and SNEGSKA (reference sequence). V lost 0 bases and J 1 base, leaving 10 bases between the germline ends. The clonotype comes from a man aged 18 to 30 who received the YFV17D yellow fever vaccine. The V gene is TRBV20-1, the J gene TRBJ2-7; weak D call: TRBD1 (5 bases). The sequencing used PBMCs, collected 5 days after the first yellow fever vaccination. The CDR3 protein is CSARDQGTSYEQYF. The CDR3 region has the DNA TGCAGTGCTAGAGATCAGGGCACTTCCTACGAGCAGTACTTC.